Sequencing of this TCR beta chain was carried out in a study of early T cells in non-severe SARS-CoV-2 infection. Study summary: Alpha and beta chains were unpaired, from unsorted whole-blood bulk RNA. General observations from the study: Sequences matched to VDJdb favored anti-spike CD8 responses, while private and CD4 specificities were missed.

Germline lookup yields CDR1 MNHEY and CDR2 SVGAGI. This CDR3 is built from 15 residues. Trimming cost V 5 bases and J 7 bases; bases outside gene matches: 10. Turning to this clonotype: Its antigen remains unknown.

Separate cDNA molecules each had unique molecular identifiers attached to them. MiXCR, applied by TCRdb to the 5' RACE reads, yields one record per CDR3 protein. Altogether 70,000 to 95,000 distinct CDR3 sequences are present, 11% to 15% being singletons, with the ten largest covering approximately 10%. Sequences were obtained from whole blood. The receptor was isolated from an adult who was a healthcare worker with PCR-confirmed SARS-CoV-2 infection or an uninfected control (not recorded which). The rearrangement uses TRBV6-5 and TRBJ2-7, with 11 bases lining up with TRBD2. CDR3 nucleotide sequence: TGTGCCAGCAGTCCGGGACTAGCGGTGGAAGGAGAGCAGTACTTC. The encoded protein is CASSPGLAVEGEQYF.